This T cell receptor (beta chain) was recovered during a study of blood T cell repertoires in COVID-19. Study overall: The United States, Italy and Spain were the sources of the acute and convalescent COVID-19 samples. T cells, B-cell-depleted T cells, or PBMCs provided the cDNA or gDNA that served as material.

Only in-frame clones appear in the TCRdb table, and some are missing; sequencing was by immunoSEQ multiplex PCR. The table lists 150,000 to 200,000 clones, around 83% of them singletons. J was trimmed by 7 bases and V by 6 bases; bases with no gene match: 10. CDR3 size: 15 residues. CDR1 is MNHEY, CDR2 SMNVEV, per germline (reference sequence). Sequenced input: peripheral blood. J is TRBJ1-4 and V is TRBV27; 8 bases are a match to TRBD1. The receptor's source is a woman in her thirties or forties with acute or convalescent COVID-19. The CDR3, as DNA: TGTGCCAGCAGGTTCACAGGGGGTCGGGGTGAAAAACTGTTTTTT. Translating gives CASRFTGGRGEKLFF.